The 13 T cell receptor beta chains below were found in one sample sequenced in a study of CD8 T cell repertoires and HIV-1 epitope variants. Their cognate antigens are unknown. The protocol was immunoSEQ multiplex PCR, while the TCRdb copy is restricted to in-frame clones and leaves out a portion. The repertoire has roughly 4,700 clones, around 66% of them found once; the top ten carry around 40%. Specimen: cultured CD8+ T cells derived from PBMCs. The source of these receptors is a male donor with HIV.

The chain joins TRBV19 to TRBJ1-1, with D perhaps TRBD1 (6 bases). CDR1 and CDR2 (germline): LNHDA, SQIVND (reference sequence). There are 15 residues in the CDR3. Deletions cut 4 bases from V and 1 base from J, with 13 bases between. The CDR3 region has the DNA TGTGCCAGTAGTACTAGGAGGGGGGCGAACACTGAAGCTTTCTTT. This gives the protein CASSTRRGANTEAFF.

In DNA, the CDR3 is TGTGCCAGCAGTCCCCCCGAGAAGGCCTCCTACGAGCAGTACTTC. Protein sequence: CASSPPEKASYEQYF. The V and J genes are TRBV6-6 and TRBJ2-7; D ambiguous. Germline CDR1 MNHNY, CDR2 SVGAGI (reference sequence). The length of the CDR3 is 15 residues. V was cut by 5 bases and J by 0 bases, with 14 bases left in between.

The chain is built from TRBV11-2 and TRBJ2-3; 8 bases fit TRBD2. Unmatched junction bases numbered 2, after V lost 1 base and J lost 2 bases. The CDR3 has 15 amino acids. The germline V gene has CDR1 SGHAT and CDR2 FQNNGV. CDR3 sequence reads: CASSLAGGFTDTQYF. In DNA form, the CDR3 reads TGTGCCAGCAGCTTAGCGGGAGGGTTCACAGATACGCAGTATTTT.

This clone was seen a handful of times. The chain combines TRBV30 with TRBJ1-2; 7 nucleotides align to TRBD1. This CDR3 region has 16 residues. The junction had 10 bases not matched to a gene; V was cut back by 3 bases and J by 0 bases. CDR1 and CDR2 (germline): GTSNPN, SVGIG (reference sequence). The CDR3 protein is CAWSPESGGANYGYTF. DNA of the CDR3: TGTGCCTGGAGCCCCGAATCAGGGGGGGCTAACTATGGCTACACCTTC.

The chain joins TRBV5-1 to TRBJ1-1; D uncertain. Germline V gene sequence: CDR1 SGHRS, CDR2 YFSETQ. V was cut by 0 bases and J by 4 bases, with 10 bases left in between. The CDR3 covers 14 residues. The CDR3 region has the DNA TGCGCCAGCAGCTTGGGGGTCCGGGGCACTGAAGCTTTCTTT. It codes for CASSLGVRGTEAFF.

The chain couples TRBV6-5 to TRBJ2-5; D is uncertain. The CDR3 contains 13 residues. V shed 2 bases and J shed 2 bases, with 6 bases lying between them. Germline V gives CDR1 MNHEY, CDR2 SVGAGI. CDR3 sequence: CASSYALQETQYF. The CDR3 DNA reads TGTGCCAGCAGTTACGCATTACAAGAGACCCAGTACTTC.

In its sample, this clone was seen a few times. The chain has TRBV11-2 and TRBJ2-7, with D possibly being TRBD2 (5 bases). The CDR3 length is 15 residues. With 5 bases removed from V and 0 bases from J, the gap between germline ends came to 14 bases. Germline CDR1 reads SGHAT; CDR2 reads FQNNGV. CDR3 sequence reads: CASSSEIGSSYEQYF. In nucleotides, the CDR3 is TGTGCCAGCAGCAGTGAGATAGGGAGCTCCTACGAGCAGTACTTC.

This clone occurred a few times. The chain couples TRBV15 to TRBJ1-2, with D perhaps TRBD1 (5 bases). There are 13 residues in the CDR3. Germline lookup yields CDR1 LNHNV and CDR2 YYDKDF (reference sequence). Trimming left V 2 bases short and J 3 bases short, with 7 bases between. In DNA, the CDR3 is TGTGCCACCAGCAGACGGGGGGACTATGGCTACACCTTC. As protein: CATSRRGDYGYTF.

The chain joins TRBV6-1 to TRBJ1-5; TRBD1 might be the D (6 bases). This CDR3 is built from 15 residues. The germline V gene encodes CDR1 MNHNS and CDR2 SASEGT. V lost 4 bases and J 5 bases, leaving 15 bases between the germline ends. Written as DNA, the CDR3 is TGTGCCAGCAGTGGGGGGCAGGGGATACATCAGCCCCAGCATTTT. Encoded protein: CASSGGQGIHQPQHF.

The CDR3 region has the DNA TGTGCCAGCAGTCTAAGCGGGAGCGCCTACAATGAGCAGTTCTTC. Residues: CASSLSGSAYNEQFF. The chain is built from TRBV27 and TRBJ2-1, with 8 positions matching TRBD2. Germline-derived CDR1 and CDR2 are MNHEY and SMNVEV (reference sequence). CDR3 length: 15 residues. V lost 5 bases and J lost 2; bases outside the gene matches: 5.

This chain links TRBV7-9 with TRBJ1-3, with TRBD1 matching 9 bases. Germline V gene lookup returns CDR1 SEHNR and CDR2 FQNEAQ (reference sequence). CDR3 size: 14 residues. The ends lost 7 bases at V and 3 bases at J; junction bases unmatched: 4. Here the CDR3 reads CASTATGGGNTIYF. The CDR3 DNA is TGTGCCAGCACCGCGACAGGGGGTGGAAACACCATATATTTT.

V is TRBV6-5 and J is TRBJ2-7; 7 bases align to TRBD1. The germline CDR1 and CDR2 sequences are MNHEY and SVGAGI. This CDR3 contains 16 residues. The V segment lost 0 bases and the J segment 2 bases; nucleotides outside the gene matches: 7. The CDR3 loop reads CASSYSGTGAAYEQYF. The CDR3 nucleotides are TGTGCCAGCAGTTACTCGGGTACAGGGGCCGCCTACGAGCAGTACTTC.

The chain uses TRBV6-1 and TRBJ1-6; D gene unclear. Trimming removed 3 bases from V and 3 bases from J, with 12 bases in between. This CDR3 comprises 16 residues. Looked up from germline, CDR1 is MNHNS and CDR2 is SASEGT. This CDR3 is CASSDDKYSYNSPLHF. In DNA form, the CDR3 reads TGTGCCAGCAGTGACGACAAGTACAGCTATAATTCACCCCTCCACTTT.